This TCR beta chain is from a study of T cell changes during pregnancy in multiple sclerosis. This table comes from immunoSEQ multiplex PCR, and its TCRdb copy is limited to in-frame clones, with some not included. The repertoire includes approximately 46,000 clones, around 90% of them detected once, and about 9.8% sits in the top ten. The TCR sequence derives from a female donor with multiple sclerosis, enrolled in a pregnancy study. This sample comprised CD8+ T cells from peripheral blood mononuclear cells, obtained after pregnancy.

The CDR3 loop reads CASSQDGMGGGGPQHF. The CDR3 region has the DNA TGCGCCAGCAGCCAAGATGGAATGGGGGGAGGTGGGCCCCAGCATTTT. The rearrangement links TRBV4-3 to TRBJ1-5; maybe TRBD1 (5 bases). Germline assignment: CDR1 LGHNA and CDR2 YSLEER. The CDR3 is made up of 16 amino acids. The V end lost 0 bases, the J end lost 9 bases, and 18 bases lay between the germline ends.